These 16 T cell receptor beta chains came from one sample sequenced in a study of blood T cell repertoires in COVID-19. Profiling relied on immunoSEQ multiplex PCR, and the TCRdb table lists in-frame clones only, not all of them. Of 280,000 or so clones in the sample, around four fifths were seen once. Input material: peripheral blood. Source of these receptors: a woman aged 45-65 years who had recovered from COVID-19.

The rearrangement joins TRBV2 to TRBJ1-4; possibly TRBD1 for D (6 bases). The CDR3 runs 14 residues. CDR1 is SNHLY, CDR2 FYNNEI, per germline. Trimming shortened V by 6 bases and J by 3 bases, and 11 bases separated the two germline ends. CDR3 bases: TGTGCCAGCAGGTGGGGGACACCTAATGAAAAACTGTTTTTT. Translating gives CASRWGTPNEKLFF.

The chain carries TRBV28 and TRBJ1-4; no firm D call. The CDR3 is 10 amino acids. Germline CDR1 reads MDHEN; CDR2 reads SYDVKM. The V and J ends lost 6 bases and 10 bases respectively, with 6 bases between them. CDR3 coding DNA: TGTGCCAGCAGCGGTAGAAAACTGTTTTTT. Protein sequence: CASSGRKLFF.

V and J are TRBV19 and TRBJ1-1, with 8 nucleotides matching TRBD1. Germline CDR1 is LNHDA and CDR2 is SQIVND (reference sequence). The CDR3 contains 12 residues. V dropped 2 bases and J dropped 9; count of bases not matched to a gene: 2. In DNA form, the CDR3 reads TGTGCCAGTAGTATAACAGGGGGGAAAGCTTTCTTT. Protein: CASSITGGKAFF.

The chain links TRBV12-3 or TRBV12-4 to TRBJ2-7; D is possibly TRBD2 (6 bases). CDR3 length: 13 residues. The germline V and J ends were trimmed by 1 base and 3 bases, with 7 bases remaining between them. In DNA, the CDR3 is TGTGCCAGCAGTTTAGTCGGGGGCTACGAGCAGTACTTC. Its protein is CASSLVGGYEQYF.

The V gene is TRBV4-3, the J gene TRBJ1-3; 10 nucleotides agree with TRBD1. V was pared by 3 bases and J by 8 bases, with 10 bases of the junction left unmatched. CDR1 is LGHNA and CDR2 is YSLEER in the germline V gene. This CDR3 is 16 amino acids long. CDR3 sequence (DNA): TGCGCCAGCAGCCACGAAATCCCCGGGACAGGGGACACCATATATTTT. Amino acids: CASSHEIPGTGDTIYF.

The chain joins TRBV6-5 to TRBJ1-2, with 7 bases lining up with TRBD1. Germline V gene data show CDR1 as MNHEY and CDR2 as SVGAGI. The CDR3 totals 15 residues. The J segment lost 5 bases and the V segment lost 6 bases, leaving 12 bases of the junction unmatched. The DNA for the CDR3 is TGTGCCAGCAGCGAGAGACAGGGCGGGGCATATGGCTACACCTTC. Protein: CASSERQGGAYGYTF.

This clone was seen repeatedly, ten times or more. CDR3 region: CASSGGESGRGYNEQFF. Written as DNA, the CDR3 is TGTGCCAGCAGCGGTGGGGAGAGCGGGAGAGGTTACAATGAGCAGTTCTTC. The chain couples TRBV9 to TRBJ2-1; 8 nucleotides line up with TRBD2. The CDR3 covers 17 residues. Trimming at V came to 3 bases and at J to 4 bases, leaving 12 bases not matched to a gene. Germline V gene sequence: CDR1 SGDLS, CDR2 YYNGEE.

J is TRBJ2-4 and V is TRBV28; D is uncertain. V gave up 9 bases and J gave up 2 bases, with 8 bases separating them. Germline V gene data show CDR1 as MDHEN and CDR2 as SYDVKM. The CDR3 is 12 amino acids. The CDR3 loop reads CASLSPKNIQYF. CDR3 DNA sequence: TGTGCCAGTCTAAGCCCCAAAAACATTCAGTACTTC.

This rearrangement joins TRBV29-1 to TRBJ2-4; weak D call: TRBD2 (6 bases). This CDR3 comprises 14 residues. Germline assignment: CDR1 SQVTM and CDR2 ANQGSEA. Trimming took 4 bases from V and 4 from J, leaving 14 bases between them. The CDR3 spells CSVAARLGKNIQYF. DNA of the CDR3: TGCAGCGTTGCCGCGAGACTAGGGAAAAACATTCAGTACTTC.

The rearrangement joins TRBV27 to TRBJ2-3; 7 nucleotides align to TRBD2. Germline V gene sequence: CDR1 MNHEY, CDR2 SMNVEV (reference sequence). Trimming cost V 8 bases and J 0 bases; bases outside gene matches: 5. The CDR3 is 14 residues long. CDR3 DNA sequence: TGTGCCAGCTCGAGCGGGGCGAGCACAGATACGCAGTATTTT. Residues: CASSSGASTDTQYF.

The rearrangement uses TRBV5-6 and TRBJ1-1; D may be TRBD1 (5 bases). Germline values: CDR1 SGHDT, CDR2 YYEEEE. This CDR3 has 14 residues. V was cut by 0 bases and J by 5 bases, with 11 bases left in between. In nucleotides, the CDR3 is TGTGCCAGCAGCTTGGCAGGGCCCCCAACTGAAGCTTTCTTT. Translation: CASSLAGPPTEAFF.

The chain combines TRBV7-2 with TRBJ2-7; 15 nucleotides match TRBD2. The CDR3 is made up of 17 amino acids. Germline CDR1 reads SGHTA; CDR2 reads FQGNSA. V gave up 5 bases and J gave up 0 bases; unmatched junction bases: 5. CDR3 residues: CASSTRTSGGVSYEQYF. Written as DNA, the CDR3 is TGTGCCAGCAGCACCCGGACTAGCGGGGGGGTCTCCTACGAGCAGTACTTC.

CDR3 amino acids: CSASSINEQYF. CDR3 nucleotide sequence: TGCAGTGCTAGCTCTATTAACGAGCAGTACTTC. The chain has TRBV20-1 and TRBJ2-7, with D unclear. CDR1 DFQATT and CDR2 SNEGSKA come from the germline V gene (reference sequence). This CDR3 has 11 residues. Trimming pared 3 bases from V and 5 bases from J, leaving 8 bases between.

The rearrangement uses TRBV27 and TRBJ2-7, with D perhaps TRBD1 (6 bases). Trimming took off 4 bases at V and 2 bases at J, with 9 bases between the two ends. The CDR3 contains 13 residues. Germline V gene data show CDR1 as MNHEY and CDR2 as SMNVEV (reference sequence). The CDR3: CASSWTVAYEQYF. The CDR3 bases are TGTGCCAGCAGTTGGACAGTCGCCTACGAGCAGTACTTC.

CDR3: CASSEQASNYGYTF. The CDR3 bases are TGTGCCAGCAGTGAACAGGCCTCTAACTATGGCTACACCTTC. The chain combines TRBV6-1 with TRBJ1-2, with D hard to call. Germline CDR1 MNHNS, CDR2 SASEGT. The V and J ends lost 2 bases and 0 bases respectively, with 7 bases between them. This CDR3 comprises 14 residues.

The chain combines TRBV19 with TRBJ2-3, with TRBD1 matching 8 bases. Trimming at V came to 7 bases and at J to 2 bases, leaving 5 bases not matched to a gene. The CDR3 has 14 residues. The germline CDR1 and CDR2 sequences are LNHDA and SQIVND (reference sequence). This CDR3 reads CASTYRGNTDTQYF. The CDR3 DNA reads TGTGCCAGTACCTACAGGGGGAACACAGATACGCAGTATTTT.